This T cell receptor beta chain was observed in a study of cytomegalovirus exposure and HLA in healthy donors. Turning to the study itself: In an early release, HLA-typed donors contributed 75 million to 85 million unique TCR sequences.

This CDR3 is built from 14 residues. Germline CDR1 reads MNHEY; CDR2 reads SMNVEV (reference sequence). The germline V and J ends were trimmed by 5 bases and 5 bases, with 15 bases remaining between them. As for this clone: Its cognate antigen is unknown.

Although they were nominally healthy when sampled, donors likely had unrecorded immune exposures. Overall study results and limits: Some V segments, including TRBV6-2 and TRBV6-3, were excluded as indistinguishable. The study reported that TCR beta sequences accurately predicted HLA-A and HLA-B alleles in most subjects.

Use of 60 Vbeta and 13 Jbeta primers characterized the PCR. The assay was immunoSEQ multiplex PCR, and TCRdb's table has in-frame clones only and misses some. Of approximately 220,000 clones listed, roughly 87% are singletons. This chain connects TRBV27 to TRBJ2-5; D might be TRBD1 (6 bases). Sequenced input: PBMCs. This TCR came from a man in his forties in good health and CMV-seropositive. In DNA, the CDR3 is TGTGCCAGCAGTCCAGGGGCCTTATTGGAGACCCAGTACTTC. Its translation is CASSPGALLETQYF.